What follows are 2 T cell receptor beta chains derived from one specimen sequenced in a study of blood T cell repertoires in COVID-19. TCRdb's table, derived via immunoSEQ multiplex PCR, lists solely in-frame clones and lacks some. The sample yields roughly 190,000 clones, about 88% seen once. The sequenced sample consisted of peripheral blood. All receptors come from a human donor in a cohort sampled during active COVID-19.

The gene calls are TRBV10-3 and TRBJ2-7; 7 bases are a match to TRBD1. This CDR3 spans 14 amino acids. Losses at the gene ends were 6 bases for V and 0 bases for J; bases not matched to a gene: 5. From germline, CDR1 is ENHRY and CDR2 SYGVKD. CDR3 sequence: CAISPGTASYEQYF. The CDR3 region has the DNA TGTGCCATCAGCCCCGGGACAGCCTCCTACGAGCAGTACTTC.

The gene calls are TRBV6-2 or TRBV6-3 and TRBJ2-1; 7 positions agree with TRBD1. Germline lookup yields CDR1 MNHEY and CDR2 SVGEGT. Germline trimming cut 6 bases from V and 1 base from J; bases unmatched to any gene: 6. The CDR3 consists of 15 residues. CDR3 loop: CASSPTGLSYNEQFF. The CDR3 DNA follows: TGTGCCAGCAGCCCGACAGGGTTGTCCTACAATGAGCAGTTCTTC.